This TCR beta chain was identified in a study of blood T cell repertoires in COVID-19. Whole-study context: Collection of acute and convalescent COVID-19 samples took place in the United States, Italy and Spain. From T cells, B-cell-depleted T cells, or PBMCs came the material, which was cDNA or gDNA.

The CDR3 is made up of 15 amino acids. Germline V gene sequence: CDR1 SGDLS, CDR2 YYNGEE. V lost 0 bases to trimming and J lost 6 bases; unmatched junction nucleotides: 3. Original data processing: Amplification from reference gene primers served as the basis for estimated nucleated cell counts. The repertoire was sequenced with immunoSEQ multiplex PCR; TCRdb's copy has only in-frame clones and lacks some. For V, J and clone size, that table is used; D and trimming come from the DNA. Counted here are around 300,000 clones, 75% to 85% occurring once; the ten biggest clones make up approximately 7.9%. The sequence came from a human donor in a cohort sampled during active COVID-19. The sequencing sample was made of peripheral blood. The chain recombines TRBV9 with TRBJ1-5; 10 bases fit TRBD1. Here the CDR3 reads CASSVGQGASQPQHF. As DNA, the CDR3 is TGTGCCAGCAGCGTAGGACAGGGGGCGAGTCAGCCCCAGCATTTT.